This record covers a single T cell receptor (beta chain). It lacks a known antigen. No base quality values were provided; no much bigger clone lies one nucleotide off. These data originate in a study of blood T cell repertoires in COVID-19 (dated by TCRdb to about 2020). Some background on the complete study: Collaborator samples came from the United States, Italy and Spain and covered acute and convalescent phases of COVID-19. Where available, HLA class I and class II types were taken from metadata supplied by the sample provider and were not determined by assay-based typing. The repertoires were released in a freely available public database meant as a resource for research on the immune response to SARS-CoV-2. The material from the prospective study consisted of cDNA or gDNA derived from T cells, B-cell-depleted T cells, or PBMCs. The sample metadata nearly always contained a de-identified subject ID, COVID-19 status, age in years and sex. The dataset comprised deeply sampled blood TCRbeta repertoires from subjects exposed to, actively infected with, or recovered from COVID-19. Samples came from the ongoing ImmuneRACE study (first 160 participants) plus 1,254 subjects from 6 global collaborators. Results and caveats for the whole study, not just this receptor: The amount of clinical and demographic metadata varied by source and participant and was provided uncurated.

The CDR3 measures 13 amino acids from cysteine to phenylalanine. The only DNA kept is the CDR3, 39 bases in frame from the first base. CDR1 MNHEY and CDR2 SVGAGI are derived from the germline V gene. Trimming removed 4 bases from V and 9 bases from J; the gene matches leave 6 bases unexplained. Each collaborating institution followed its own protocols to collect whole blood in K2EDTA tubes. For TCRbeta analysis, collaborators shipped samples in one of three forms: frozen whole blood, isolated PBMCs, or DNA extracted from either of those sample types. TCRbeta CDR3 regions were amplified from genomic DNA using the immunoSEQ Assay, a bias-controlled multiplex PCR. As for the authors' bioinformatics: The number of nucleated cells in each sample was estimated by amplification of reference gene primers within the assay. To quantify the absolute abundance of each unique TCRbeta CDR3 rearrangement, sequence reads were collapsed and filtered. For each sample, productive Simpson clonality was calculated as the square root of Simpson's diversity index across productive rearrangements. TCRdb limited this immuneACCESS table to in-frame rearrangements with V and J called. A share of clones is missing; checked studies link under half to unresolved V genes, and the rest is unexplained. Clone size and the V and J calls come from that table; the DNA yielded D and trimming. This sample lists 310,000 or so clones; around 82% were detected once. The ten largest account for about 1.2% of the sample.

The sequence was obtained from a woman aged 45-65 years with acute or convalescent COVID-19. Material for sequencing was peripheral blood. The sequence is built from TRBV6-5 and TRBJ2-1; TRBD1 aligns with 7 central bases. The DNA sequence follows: TGTGCCAGCAGTTTGACAGGGAGAGGTGAGCAGTTCTTC. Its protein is CASSLTGRGEQFF.